Presented here are 21 T cell receptor beta chains from one specimen sequenced in a study of PD-1 blockade in classical Hodgkin lymphoma. Assay used: immunoSEQ multiplex PCR; TCRdb lists only in-frame clones, some missing. The table includes more than 55,000 clones, around 90% detected once. Every single patient, without exception, relapsed after autologous stem cell transplantation, and brentuximab vedotin exposure varied. Here the sequenced sample was peripheral blood mononuclear cells (PBMCs), taken before the second cycle of nivolumab. These receptors all stem from a human donor with classical Hodgkin lymphoma.

J is TRBJ2-1 and V is TRBV7-2; 10 nucleotides align to TRBD1. J lost 9 bases, V lost 0 bases, and 5 bases had no gene match. Germline CDR1 reads SGHTA; CDR2 reads FQGNSA. The CDR3 extends over 15 amino acids. The CDR3 loop is CASSLASTGGLEQFF. The CDR3 nucleotides are TGTGCCAGCAGCTTAGCATCGACAGGGGGCCTTGAGCAGTTCTTC.

This chain links TRBV9 with TRBJ2-3; D uncertain. CDR1 and CDR2 (germline): SGDLS, YYNGEE. Trimming removed 0 bases at V and 0 bases at J, with 11 bases between. This CDR3 is 16 amino acids long. The CDR3: CASSVALDDSTDTQYF. The CDR3 DNA is TGTGCCAGCAGCGTAGCTCTAGACGATAGCACAGATACGCAGTATTTT.

V is TRBV7-3 and J is TRBJ1-1; the D is unclear. Trimming shortened V by 2 bases and J by 7 bases, and 8 bases separated the two germline ends. The CDR3 is 12 amino acids. From germline, CDR1 is SGHTA and CDR2 FQGTGA. The CDR3 here is CASSLSSDEAFF. In DNA form, the CDR3 reads TGTGCCAGCAGCTTATCCAGCGATGAAGCTTTCTTT.

The rearrangement uses TRBV30 and TRBJ1-2; no clear D gene. CDR1 and CDR2 (germline): GTSNPN, SVGIG (reference sequence). This CDR3 has 14 amino acids. V was cut by 4 bases and J by 4 bases, with 16 bases left in between. For the CDR3, the DNA is TGTGCCTGGATCCGAGACACAAACCCCTATGGCTACACCTTC. It translates to CAWIRDTNPYGYTF.

A remark on this clone: The sample has other DNA sequences that encode this CDR3 too. V is TRBV10-1 and J is TRBJ2-3; no clear D. Germline lookup yields CDR1 WNHNN and CDR2 SYGVQD (reference sequence). Between the trimmed V and J ends, which lost 8 bases and 1 base, there was a span of 10 bases. The CDR3 contains 13 residues. The CDR3 nucleotides are TGCGCCAGCCAGTTAGTTCGCACAGATACGCAGTATTTT. Amino acids: CASQLVRTDTQYF.

The chain carries TRBV10-1 and TRBJ2-5; D might be TRBD1 (7 bases). Germline V gives CDR1 WNHNN, CDR2 SYGVQD (reference sequence). CDR3 length: 13 amino acids. The V and J ends lost 4 bases and 7 bases respectively, with 13 bases between them. The CDR3 DNA sequence: TGCGCCAGCAGTGTTCAGGGGGGAGCGACCCAGTACTTC. The encoded protein is CASSVQGGATQYF.

The chain joins TRBV5-1 to TRBJ2-5, with a tentative D call TRBD2 (8 bases). Trimming removed 4 bases at V and 11 bases at J, with 21 bases between. CDR1 and CDR2 (germline): SGHRS, YFSETQ. The CDR3 is 14 residues long. CDR3: CASSLGTAGREQYF. CDR3 nucleotide sequence: TGCGCCAGCAGCCTGGGGACAGCCGGGAGGGAGCAGTACTTC.

This clone was observed a single time. The chain employs TRBV18 and TRBJ1-2, with a weak D call TRBD1 (6 bases). With 2 bases removed from V and 4 bases from J, the gap between germline ends came to 17 bases. The CDR3 extends over 16 amino acids. The germline gives CDR1 KGHSH, CDR2 LQKENI. CDR3 nucleotide sequence: TGTGCCAGCTCACCAATGGACAGCGTAGCTCTCTATGGCTACACCTTC. Translated: CASSPMDSVALYGYTF.

J is TRBJ1-1 and V is TRBV18; TRBD1 is a possible D gene (5 bases). Germline CDR1 is KGHSH and CDR2 is LQKENI. V lost 2 bases, J lost 7 bases, and 17 bases lay in between. The CDR3 totals 15 residues. The CDR3 nucleotides read TGTGCCAGCTCACCAAAGGTCGCCGGGGGGAGTGAAGCTTTCTTT. Its translation is CASSPKVAGGSEAFF.

The J gene is TRBJ2-3, the V gene TRBV6-5; D is possibly TRBD1 (5 bases). This CDR3 is built from 16 residues. Germline V gives CDR1 MNHEY, CDR2 SVGAGI. Trimming took 1 base from V and 2 from J, leaving 13 bases between them. The CDR3 protein is CASSYWGSADTDTQYF. DNA of the CDR3: TGTGCCAGCAGTTACTGGGGCTCGGCAGACACAGATACGCAGTATTTT.

The chain has TRBV30 and TRBJ1-1; D unresolved. Deletions cut 0 bases from V and 6 bases from J, with 11 bases between. This CDR3 has 13 residues. The germline CDR1 and CDR2 sequences are GTSNPN and SVGIG (reference sequence). The CDR3 sequence is CAWSVNRAAEAFF. CDR3 nucleotides: TGTGCCTGGAGTGTTAATCGGGCAGCTGAAGCTTTCTTT. Variable domain in full (rest from reference TRBV30 and TRBJ1-1): SQTIHQWPATLVQPVGSPLSLECTVEGTSNPNLYWYRQAAGRGLQLLFYSVGIGQISSEVPQNLSASRPQDRQFILSSKKLLLSDSGFYLCAWSVNRAAEAFFGQGTRLTVV.

The V and J genes are TRBV10-3 and TRBJ1-2, with D unclear. The CDR3 is 12 residues long. Germline V gene data show CDR1 as ENHRY and CDR2 as SYGVKD. V was cut by 3 bases and J by 8 bases, with 10 bases left in between. CDR3 coding DNA: TGTGCCATCAGTGATGGGGAGTACGGCTACACCTTC. Protein: CAISDGEYGYTF.

The gene calls are TRBV30 and TRBJ1-2; D is ambiguous. V was cut by 5 bases and J by 2 bases, with 9 bases left in between. Germline V gene sequence: CDR1 GTSNPN, CDR2 SVGIG (reference sequence). CDR3 length equals 12 residues. CDR3: CAWWSENYGYTF. The CDR3 coding sequence is TGTGCCTGGTGGTCCGAAAACTATGGCTACACCTTC.

This chain joins TRBV6-6 and TRBJ2-5; possibly TRBD1 for D (5 bases). V shed 1 base and J shed 5 bases, with 14 bases lying between them. This CDR3 comprises 15 residues. Germline lookup yields CDR1 MNHNY and CDR2 SVGAGI (reference sequence). The CDR3 loop reads CASSYLGSSGETQYF. The CDR3 DNA reads as TGTGCCAGCAGTTACTTGGGCAGCTCAGGGGAGACCCAGTACTTC.

J is TRBJ2-7 and V is TRBV6-5; D perhaps matches TRBD2 (6 bases). The germline gives CDR1 MNHEY, CDR2 SVGAGI. There are 12 residues in the CDR3. Trimming left V 8 bases short and J 2 bases short, with 10 bases between. The chain's CDR3 is CASRDSPYEQYF. The CDR3 DNA is TGTGCCAGCCGGGACTCCCCCTACGAGCAGTACTTC.

V and J are TRBV15 and TRBJ1-5; D is unresolved. Germline loops: CDR1 LNHNV, CDR2 YYDKDF (reference sequence). V gave up 0 bases and J gave up 4 bases, with 1 base separating them. The CDR3 covers 12 residues. Here the CDR3 DNA reads TGTGCCACCAGCAGAGAGAATCAGCCCCAGCATTTT. It is translated as CATSRENQPQHF.

The chain employs TRBV19 and TRBJ1-5; TRBD1 agrees at 9 bases. After removal of 7 bases from V and 3 bases from J, the junction contained 7 bases not matched to a gene. The CDR3 runs 15 residues. Germline loops: CDR1 LNHDA, CDR2 SQIVND (reference sequence). In DNA, the CDR3 is TGTGCCAGTAACAAAAGGACAGGGGACAATCAGCCCCAGCATTTT. Translation: CASNKRTGDNQPQHF.

This sequence joins TRBV6-6 and TRBJ2-5; no firm D call. Germline loops: CDR1 MNHNY, CDR2 SVGAGI (reference sequence). The CDR3 has 11 amino acids. V was clipped by 6 bases and J by 5 bases, with 7 bases between them. The CDR3 protein is CASSYGETQYF. In DNA, the CDR3 is TGTGCCAGCAGCTACGGGGAGACCCAGTACTTC.

The gene calls are TRBV15 and TRBJ2-7; D is undetermined. Germline CDR1 reads LNHNV; CDR2 reads YYDKDF (reference sequence). Deletions cut 0 bases from V and 2 bases from J, with 11 bases between. The length of the CDR3 is 15 residues. CDR3: CATSRDAGPTYEQYF. The CDR3 DNA reads TGTGCCACCAGCAGAGATGCAGGTCCAACCTACGAGCAGTACTTC.

The V call is TRBV28, the J call TRBJ2-5; 10 bases fit TRBD1. Germline V gene data show CDR1 as MDHEN and CDR2 as SYDVKM. V lost 7 bases to trimming and J lost 5 bases; unmatched junction nucleotides: 10. CDR3 length: 15 residues. This CDR3 reads CASTSSGTGEETQYF. The DNA of the CDR3 is TGTGCCAGCACCAGCTCCGGGACAGGGGAGGAGACCCAGTACTTC.

This sequence joins TRBV5-1 and TRBJ2-5; TRBD1 matches 12 bases. The V gene's germline CDR1 is SGHRS and CDR2 YFSETQ. J lost 5 bases, V lost 6 bases, and 14 bases had no gene match. The CDR3 is made up of 17 amino acids. This CDR3 reads CASTLGTGGLRIETQYF. The CDR3 DNA is TGCGCCAGCACCCTGGGGACAGGGGGCCTCCGGATTGAGACCCAGTACTTC.